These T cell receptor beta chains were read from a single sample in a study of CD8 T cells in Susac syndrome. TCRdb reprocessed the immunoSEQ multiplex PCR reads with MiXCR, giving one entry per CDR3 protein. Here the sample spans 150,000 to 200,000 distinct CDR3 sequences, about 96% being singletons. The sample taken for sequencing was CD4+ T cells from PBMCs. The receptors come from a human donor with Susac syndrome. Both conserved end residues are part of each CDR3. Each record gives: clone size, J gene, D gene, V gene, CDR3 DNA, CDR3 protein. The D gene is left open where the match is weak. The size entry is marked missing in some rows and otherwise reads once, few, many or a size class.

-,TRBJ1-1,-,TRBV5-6,TGTGCCAGCAGCCGCCGGGACTTGAGGACTGAAGCTTTCTTT,CASSRRDLRTEAFF
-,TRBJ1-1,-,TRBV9,TGTGCCAGCAGCGTAGCCTTGGGGATGAACACTGAAGCTTTCTTT,CASSVALGMNTEAFF
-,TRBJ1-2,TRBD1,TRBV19,TGTGCCAGTAGTATGGGACAGGAAAGGAGCTATGGCTACACCTTC,CASSMGQERSYGYTF
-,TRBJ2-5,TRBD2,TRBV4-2,TGTGCCAGCAGCCAAGTCGGCGGGGGGCAAGAGACCCAGTACTTC,CASSQVGGGQETQYF
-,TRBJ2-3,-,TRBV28,TGTGCCAGCAGGGCGGCGAGCACAGATACGCAGTATTTT,CASRAASTDTQYF
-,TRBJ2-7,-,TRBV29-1,TGCAGCGCCCACGAGTCCTACGAGCAGTACTTC,CSAHESYEQYF
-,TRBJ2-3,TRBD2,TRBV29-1,TGCAGCGTTAGGAGTCCAATTACTAGCGGGGGCACAGATACGCAGTATTTT,CSVRSPITSGGTDTQYF
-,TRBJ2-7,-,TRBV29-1,TGCAGCGTGGGAAATGCAGGGCATGGCGAGCAGTACTTC,CSVGNAGHGEQYF
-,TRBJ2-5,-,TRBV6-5,TGTGCCAGCAGTTACAGGGGGTGGGAGACCCAGTACTTC,CASSYRGWETQYF
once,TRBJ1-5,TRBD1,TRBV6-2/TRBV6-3,TGTGCCAGCAGTTACGAGCCCCTGGACAGGGGCCAGCCCCAGCATTTT,CASSYEPLDRGQPQHF
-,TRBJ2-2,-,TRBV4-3,TGCGCCAGCAGCCAAACTTGGGCGAACACCGGGGAGCTGTTTTTT,CASSQTWANTGELFF
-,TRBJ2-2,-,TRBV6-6,TGTGCCAGCAGTTCTCTAACCACCGGGGAGCTGTTTTTT,CASSSLTTGELFF
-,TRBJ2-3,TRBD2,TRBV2,TGTGCCAGCAGTGAAGCGTTAGCGGGTATCAATACGCAGTATTTT,CASSEALAGINTQYF
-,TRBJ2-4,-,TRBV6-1,TGTGCCAGCAGACCATCCTCGGGGCAAGGGGAAAACATTCAGTACTTC,CASRPSSGQGENIQYF
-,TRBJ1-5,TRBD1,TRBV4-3,TGTGCCAGCAGCCAGGACAGGGGTCAGCCCCAGCATTTT,CASSQDRGQPQHF